This T cell receptor (beta chain) was recovered during a study of blood T cells in healthy people across ages. Using a J-beta primer mix together with a sample-barcoded 5' primer, a second PCR was run for about 7 to 12 cycles. TCRdb called the 5' RACE reads again in MiXCR, with one record for every CDR3 protein. The profile covers 650,000 to 1,000,000 distinct CDR3 sequences, with roughly 35% appearing a single time and approximately 12% taken by the ten largest. In this sample, this clonotype turned up many times. Its antigen is unknown. Study-wide points: Correlation between TCR beta diversity and naive T cell percentage was strong. Underestimates were what the diversity estimates from one million T cells were considered to be.

The CDR3 runs 14 residues. Germline CDR1 reads ENHRY; CDR2 reads SYGVKD. Deletions cut 8 bases from V and 0 bases from J, with 13 bases between. This chain links TRBV10-3 with TRBJ1-2, with D possibly TRBD1 on 5 matching bases. This receptor was identified in a man in his late teens or twenties in good health. Sequencing was done on a sample of blood. For the CDR3, the DNA is TGTGCCATCTCCCGGGACGGAGCTAACTATGGCTACACCTTC. Protein: CAISRDGANYGYTF.